The 18 T cell receptor beta chains given below trace back to one sample, sequenced in a study of T cell repertoires in cytomegalovirus infection. TCRdb ran MiXCR on the reads and lists one entry per CDR3 protein. The top ten hold around 15% of the sample, which has roughly 920,000 distinct CDR3 sequences, less than 40% seen once. These receptors' targets are unknown. The sequencing here drew on cultured CD8+ T cells from PBMCs, taken from culture after CMV antigen stimulation. Receptors were obtained from a human donor in good health (CMV status not recorded). Some clones in this sample may be carry-over from other donors' samples.

This clonotype was detected a few times. This chain connects TRBV29-1 to TRBJ2-7; possibly TRBD1 or TRBD2 for D (6 bases each). The length of the CDR3 is 17 residues. Looked up from germline, CDR1 is SQVTM and CDR2 is ANQGSEA. Trimming cost V 2 bases and J 0 bases, with 20 bases left between them. CDR3 protein: CSVESRGQRPSSYEQYF. The CDR3 DNA is TGCAGCGTTGAATCTCGGGGGCAAAGGCCCAGCTCCTACGAGCAGTACTTC.

Details on this clonotype: The junction shows a germline mismatch at one end, possibly a read error. J is TRBJ2-3 and V is TRBV3-1; 7 bases are shared with TRBD1. This CDR3 is 16 amino acids long. Germline values: CDR1 LGHDT, CDR2 YNNKEL (reference sequence). The CDR3 bases are TGTGCCAACAGCCTGCAACCGGGACAGATGGAAGATACGCAGTATTTT. Translation: CANSLQPGQMEDTQYF.

J is TRBJ1-2 and V is TRBV5-1; weak D call: TRBD1 (6 bases). The length of the CDR3 is 13 residues. Germline CDR1 is SGHRS and CDR2 is YFSETQ. Deletions cut 4 bases from V and 8 bases from J, with 15 bases between. The CDR3 spells CASSLRGAVGYTF. The CDR3 coding sequence is TGCGCCAGCAGCCTTCGGGGGGCTGTAGGCTACACCTTC. Variable domain in full (rest from reference TRBV5-1 and TRBJ1-2): KAGVTQTPRYLIKTRGQQVTLSCSPISGHRSVSWYQQTPGQGLQFLFEYFSETQRNKGNFPGRFSGRQFSNSRSEMNVSTLELGDSALYLCASSLRGAVGYTFGSGTRLTVV.

The chain carries TRBV6-1 and TRBJ2-1, with D possibly matching TRBD2 (5 bases). Trimming left V 7 bases short and J 7 bases short, with 17 bases between. CDR3 length: 14 amino acids. Germline assignment: CDR1 MNHNS and CDR2 SASEGT. The CDR3 DNA reads as TGTGCCAGCACCACTGGACTGGGCCATAATGAGCAGTTCTTC. Translating gives CASTTGLGHNEQFF.

This clonotype was picked up a small number of times. The V call is TRBV18, the J call TRBJ1-2; no firm D call. The CDR3 extends over 15 amino acids. V gave up 3 bases and J gave up 6 bases, with 17 bases separating them. Germline V lookup: CDR1 KGHSH, CDR2 LQKENI. CDR3 amino acids: CASSPTSRLENGYTF. The DNA of the CDR3 is TGTGCCAGCTCACCGACCTCCCGACTCGAAAATGGCTACACCTTC. The whole variable domain, remainder taken from reference TRBV18 and TRBJ1-2, is NAGVMQNPRHLVRRRGQEARLRCSPMKGHSHVYWYRQLPEEGLKFMVYLQKENIIDESGMPKERFSAEFPKEGPSILRIQQVVRGDSAAYFCASSPTSRLENGYTFGSGTRLTVV.

V is TRBV12-3 or TRBV12-4 and J is TRBJ2-6, with D unresolved. The CDR3 is 16 residues long. Trimming took 4 bases from V and 2 from J, leaving 12 bases between them. CDR3 region: CASSWPDGAGANVLTF. The CDR3 region has the DNA TGTGCCAGCAGTTGGCCCGACGGCGCTGGGGCCAACGTCCTGACTTTC.

The V call is TRBV18, the J call TRBJ2-6; D not resolved. The V gene's germline CDR1 is KGHSH and CDR2 LQKENI. The CDR3 runs to 16 residues. Trimming pared 3 bases from V and 2 bases from J, leaving 11 bases between. In DNA, the CDR3 is TGTGCCAGCTCACCGGACGGCTACGCTGGGGCCAACGTCCTGACTTTC. This sequence encodes CASSPDGYAGANVLTF.

This sequence joins TRBV3-1 and TRBJ1-1; D unclear. The CDR3 length is 12 residues. Per the germline V gene, CDR1 is LGHDT and CDR2 is YNNKEL (reference sequence). Trimming took off 5 bases at V and 5 bases at J, with 9 bases between the two ends. This chain's CDR3 is CASSNTGTEAFF. The CDR3 coding sequence is TGTGCCAGCAGCAACACGGGGACTGAAGCTTTCTTT.

This clonotype was counted many times. This chain connects TRBV7-9 to TRBJ2-3; no clear D gene. CDR1 and CDR2 (germline): SEHNR, FQNEAQ (reference sequence). The CDR3 is 15 amino acids. Between the trimmed V and J ends, which lost 3 bases and 3 bases, there was a span of 13 bases. This chain's CDR3 is CASSFPTTPTDTQYF. CDR3 nucleotides: TGTGCCAGCAGCTTCCCGACAACGCCGACAGATACGCAGTATTTT.

The V gene is TRBV25-1, the J gene TRBJ2-1, with 10 bases fitting TRBD2. Germline V gene lookup returns CDR1 MGHDK and CDR2 SYGVNS. This CDR3 contains 19 residues. The V and J ends lost 3 bases and 8 bases, in that order; junction bases with no gene match: 19. CDR3 amino acids: CASSESLAGAWGGGDEQFF. CDR3 coding DNA: TGTGCCAGCAGTGAGAGCCTAGCGGGGGCCTGGGGGGGCGGCGATGAGCAGTTCTTC.

This clonotype has a count of ten or more. The chain employs TRBV7-9 and TRBJ2-5; 7 bases are a match to TRBD1. Looked up from germline, CDR1 is SEHNR and CDR2 is FQNEAQ (reference sequence). V lost 5 bases and J lost 2; bases outside the gene matches: 8. The CDR3 totals 15 residues. CDR3: CASSPWTGWQETQYF. The CDR3 nucleotides read TGTGCCAGCAGCCCCTGGACAGGTTGGCAAGAGACCCAGTACTTC.

This clonotype was detected a few times. This chain uses TRBV6-2 or TRBV6-3 with TRBJ2-2; D is unclear. There are 11 residues in the CDR3. CDR1 and CDR2 from the germline V gene are MNHEY and SVGEGT. V lost 6 bases, J lost 11 bases, and 10 bases lay in between. Here the CDR3 DNA reads TGTGCCAGCAGCTGGGGAACAGAGCTGTTTTTT. Amino acids: CASSWGTELFF.

This clonotype appeared many times. The V call is TRBV12-5, the J call TRBJ2-7; TRBD1 might be the D (6 bases). Germline V gene lookup returns CDR1 LGHNT and CDR2 FRNRAP. This CDR3 has 13 amino acids. V was cut by 7 bases and J by 1 base, with 11 bases left in between. The CDR3 loop is CASDTGRSYEQYF. The CDR3 DNA follows: TGTGCTAGTGACACAGGGCGGTCCTACGAGCAGTACTTC.

V is TRBV7-6 and J is TRBJ2-1; D unresolved. Per the germline V gene, CDR1 is SGHVS and CDR2 is FNYEAQ. V lost 1 base to trimming and J lost 2 bases, with 12 bases between them. This CDR3 is 16 amino acids long. CDR3 sequence (DNA): TGTGCCAGCAGCTTAGAAGGCTCCCTTCCCTACAATGAGCAGTTCTTC. Its protein is CASSLEGSLPYNEQFF.

This clonotype showed up just a few times. The chain recombines TRBV25-1 with TRBJ2-1; 8 nucleotides line up with TRBD2. This CDR3 is built from 15 residues. V was pared by 9 bases and J by 0 bases, with 7 bases of the junction left unmatched. Per the germline V gene, CDR1 is MGHDK and CDR2 is SYGVNS. Written as DNA, the CDR3 is TGTGCCAGTGGTAGCGGGGTGAGCTCCTACAATGAGCAGTTCTTC. It is translated as CASGSGVSSYNEQFF. Drawing the rest from reference TRBV25-1 and TRBJ2-1, the complete variable domain is EADIYQTPRYLVIGTGKKITLECSQTMGHDKMYWYQQDPGMELHLIHYSYGVNSTEKGDLSSESTVSRIRTEHFPLTLESARPSHTSQYLCASGSGVSSYNEQFFGPGTRLTVL.

The chain recombines TRBV28 with TRBJ1-5, with D perhaps TRBD1 (5 bases). The germline V gene encodes CDR1 MDHEN and CDR2 SYDVKM. V was clipped by 6 bases and J by 6 bases, with 12 bases between them. This CDR3 has 13 amino acids. CDR3 nucleotide sequence: TGTGCCAGCAGACCTCCCGGGGGTCAGCCCCAGCATTTT. This gives the protein CASRPPGGQPQHF. The entire variable domain, with the rest obtained from reference TRBV28 and TRBJ1-5, is as follows: DVKVTQSSRYLVKRTGEKVFLECVQDMDHENMFWYRQDPGLGLRLIYFSYDVKMKEKGDIPEGYSVSREKKERFSLILESASTNQTSMYLCASRPPGGQPQHFGDGTRLSIL.

This clonotype was observed many times. The gene calls are TRBV2 and TRBJ2-4, with 10 bases identical to TRBD1. The CDR3 consists of 18 residues. Germline V CDR1 and CDR2: SNHLY, FYNNEI. Germline trimming cut 7 bases from V and 1 base from J; bases unmatched to any gene: 13. Here the CDR3 reads CASKPGQGSGRAKNIQYF. The CDR3 coding sequence is TGTGCCAGCAAGCCGGGACAGGGGTCCGGGCGGGCCAAAAACATTCAGTACTTC.

In its sample, this clonotype was seen a few times. V gene TRBV13 combines with J gene TRBJ1-6; D gene unclear. The length of the CDR3 is 14 residues. Germline CDR1 reads PRHDT; CDR2 reads FYEKMQ (reference sequence). The V and J ends lost 5 bases and 7 bases respectively, with 12 bases between them. This chain's CDR3 is CASSTQDRNSPLHF. In DNA, the CDR3 is TGTGCCAGCAGCACTCAAGACCGAAATTCACCCCTCCACTTT.